What follows describes a single TCR beta chain. Measured with immunoSEQ multiplex PCR; TCRdb has only the in-frame clones, and not every one. Of approximately 79,000 clones in the sample, around 93% were seen once. The data belong to a study of T cell changes during pregnancy in multiple sclerosis. With 6 bases removed from V and 7 bases from J, the gap between germline ends came to 12 bases. This CDR3 has 12 amino acids. Germline lookup yields CDR1 SGHTA and CDR2 FQGNSA. The rearrangement joins TRBV7-2 to TRBJ1-2; D unresolved. The source was peripheral blood, collected in the second trimester of pregnancy. This clonotype was sampled from a female donor in good health, enrolled as a control in a pregnancy study. The CDR3 region is CASSSSGFGYTF. The CDR3 bases are TGTGCCAGCAGTTCCAGTGGTTTTGGCTACACCTTC.